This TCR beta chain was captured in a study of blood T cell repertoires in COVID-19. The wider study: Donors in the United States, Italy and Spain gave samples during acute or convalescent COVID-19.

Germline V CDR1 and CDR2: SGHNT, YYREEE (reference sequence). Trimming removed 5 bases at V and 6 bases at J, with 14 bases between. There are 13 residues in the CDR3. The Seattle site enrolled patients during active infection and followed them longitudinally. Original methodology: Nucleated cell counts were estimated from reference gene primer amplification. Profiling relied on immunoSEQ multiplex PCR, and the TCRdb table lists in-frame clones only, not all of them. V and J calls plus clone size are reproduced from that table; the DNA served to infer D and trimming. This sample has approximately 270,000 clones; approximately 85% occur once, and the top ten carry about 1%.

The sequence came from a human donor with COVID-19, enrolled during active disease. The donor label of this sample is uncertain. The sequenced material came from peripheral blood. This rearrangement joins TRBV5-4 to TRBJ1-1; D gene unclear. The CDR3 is CASSSTAVAEAFF. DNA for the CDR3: TGTGCCAGCAGTTCAACAGCCGTAGCTGAAGCTTTCTTT.